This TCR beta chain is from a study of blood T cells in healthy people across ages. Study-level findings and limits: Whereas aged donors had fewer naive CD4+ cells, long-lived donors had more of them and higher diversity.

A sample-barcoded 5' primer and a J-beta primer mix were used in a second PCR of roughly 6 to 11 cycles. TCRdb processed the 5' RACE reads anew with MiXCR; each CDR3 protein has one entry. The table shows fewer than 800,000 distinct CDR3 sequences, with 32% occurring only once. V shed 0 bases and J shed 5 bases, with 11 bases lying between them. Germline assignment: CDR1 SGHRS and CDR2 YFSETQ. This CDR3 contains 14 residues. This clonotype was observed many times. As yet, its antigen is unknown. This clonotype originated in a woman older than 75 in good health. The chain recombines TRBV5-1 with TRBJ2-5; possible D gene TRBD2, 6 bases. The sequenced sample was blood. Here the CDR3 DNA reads TGCGCCAGCAGCTTGGCCAGGAGGGCGGAGACCCAGTACTTC. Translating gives CASSLARRAETQYF.